This T cell receptor beta chain originates from a study of Graves' ophthalmopathy and Graves' hyperthyroidism. Across the study: Samples of peripheral blood were obtained at initial diagnosis, prior to treatment of any kind. General study results and limits: The model's ophthalmopathy progression predictions had more than 55% sensitivity and over 72% specificity.

V gave up 1 base and J gave up 5 bases, with 9 bases separating them. The germline V gene has CDR1 LNHNV and CDR2 YYDKDF (reference sequence). CDR3 length equals 13 residues. No donor had other autoimmune disease, uncontrolled infection, pregnancy or lactation. Patients were diagnosed from clinical symptoms, serum thyroxine, TRAb, thyroid ultrasound and orbital computed tomography. Amplified material comprised TCR beta CDR3 regions derived from RNA transcripts. The library came from an HTBI-primed first-round RT-PCR and a second-round multiplex PCR. From the multiplex PCR reads, TCRdb called clonotypes with MiXCR, one entry per CDR3 protein. The sample includes roughly 410,000 distinct CDR3 sequences, 15% of them seen just once. This clonotype appeared many times. The antigen remains undetermined.

Sequencing was done on a sample of peripheral blood. This sequence originates from a woman younger than 30 with stable Graves' hyperthyroidism. The chain employs TRBV15 and TRBJ2-7, with D possibly being TRBD2 (6 bases). The CDR3 bases are TGTGCCACCAGCAGAGCCCTAGCGAACGAGCAGTACTTC. This translates into CATSRALANEQYF.